This T cell receptor (beta chain) was found in a study of CXCR3-negative and CXCR3-positive naive CD8 T cells. This CDR3 region has 14 residues. In germline, CDR1 is SQVTM, CDR2 ANQGSEA. Researchers prepared the TRB cDNA libraries using 5' RACE with UMI labels. Reprocessing the 5' RACE reads, TCRdb reports a single entry for every CDR3 protein and omits DNA. The table for this sample gives 90,000 to 100,000 distinct CDR3 sequences. Sequencing was done on a sample of naive CXCR3- CD8+ T cells from blood. The subset here: CD45RO-CCR7+CD27+CD95- naive CD8+ T cells lacking CXCR3 (TNR3-). The chain joins TRBV29-1 to TRBJ2-1; TCRdb outputs TRBD1, but without DNA this stays unchecked. This clonotype was obtained from a human donor in good health. Some clones in this sample may be carry-over from other donors' samples. The CDR3 is CSVGDPSSYNEQFF.